The 18 T cell receptor beta chains reported below all come from one sample, sequenced in a study of neurological immune-mediated disorders. One entry per CDR3 protein, called by TCRdb with MiXCR from the 5' RACE reads. The repertoire holds about 40,000 distinct CDR3 sequences, with about 3.2% as singletons. The time point was: longitudinal time-point 1 (baseline). What was sequenced was PBMCs. The receptors come from a woman in her sixties or seventies with multiple sclerosis.

In its sample, this clonotype was seen many times. The chain couples TRBV7-9 to TRBJ2-7, with D uncertain. Trimming removed 4 bases at V and 3 bases at J, with 10 bases between. The CDR3 totals 13 residues. Germline CDR1 and CDR2: SEHNR and FQNEAQ (reference sequence). CDR3 bases: TGTGCCAGCAGCTCCCACGGGTACTACGAGCAGTACTTC. It translates to CASSSHGYYEQYF.

This clonotype has a count of ten or more. The chain recombines TRBV5-1 with TRBJ1-2, with D possibly TRBD1 on 6 matching bases. This CDR3 contains 15 residues. Germline V CDR1 and CDR2: SGHRS, YFSETQ. The V gene lost 4 bases and the J gene lost 2 bases, with 15 bases spanning the gap. CDR3 protein: CASSRIEQGNYGYTF. CDR3 in DNA: TGCGCCAGCAGCCGAATAGAACAGGGAAACTATGGCTACACCTTC. Complete variable domain (other parts from reference TRBV5-1 and TRBJ1-2): KAGVTQTPRYLIKTRGQQVTLSCSPISGHRSVSWYQQTPGQGLQFLFEYFSETQRNKGNFPGRFSGRQFSNSRSEMNVSTLELGDSALYLCASSRIEQGNYGYTFGSGTRLTVV.

About this clonotype itself: This may be a read error, as it is one base from a much larger clone. The rearrangement uses TRBV29-1 and TRBJ2-7, with D perhaps given as TRBD1 or TRBD2 (5 bases each). This CDR3 is built from 12 residues. V lost 6 bases and J 6 bases, leaving 15 bases between the germline ends. CDR1 is SQVTM and CDR2 is ANQGSEA in the germline V gene. CDR3 loop: CSVDISGTEQYF. CDR3 nucleotide sequence: TGCAGCGTCGACATTTCAGGGACCGAGCAGTACTTC.

This clonotype was detected many times. The chain joins TRBV15 to TRBJ1-6, with D perhaps TRBD1 (5 bases). V was shortened by 2 bases and J by 7 bases, with 15 bases between the two germline ends. CDR3 size: 16 residues. Germline CDR1 LNHNV, CDR2 YYDKDF (reference sequence). The CDR3 here is CATSRRSGTGNSPLHF. The DNA of the CDR3 is TGTGCCACCAGCAGAAGATCGGGGACGGGGAATTCACCCCTCCACTTT.

This clonotype was counted at least ten times. The J gene is TRBJ2-1, the V gene TRBV6-1; TRBD1 agrees at 9 bases. CDR3 length equals 15 residues. Germline CDR1 MNHNS, CDR2 SASEGT. V gave up 5 bases and J gave up 7 bases; unmatched junction bases: 9. The CDR3: CASSTSGTGKNEQFF. In DNA form, the CDR3 reads TGTGCCAGCAGTACGTCCGGGACAGGGAAAAATGAGCAGTTCTTC.

At least ten counts were recorded for this clonotype. V is TRBV20-1 and J is TRBJ2-3; TRBD2 agrees at 14 bases. After removal of 4 bases from V and 7 bases from J, the junction contained 7 bases not matched to a gene. CDR1 DFQATT and CDR2 SNEGSKA come from the germline V gene (reference sequence). There are 15 residues in the CDR3. The CDR3 DNA follows: TGCAGTGCTACCTCGACTAGCGGGGGGGCAAATACGCAGTATTTT. Protein: CSATSTSGGANTQYF.

This clonotype appeared many times. The chain carries TRBV5-1 and TRBJ2-7; 7 bases agree with TRBD1. CDR3 length: 14 residues. The V segment lost 9 bases and the J segment 2 bases; nucleotides outside the gene matches: 11. CDR1 and CDR2 (germline): SGHRS, YFSETQ. This CDR3 reads CATSGQGDPYEQYF. CDR3 nucleotide sequence: TGCGCCACCTCGGGGCAGGGGGACCCCTACGAGCAGTACTTC.

This clonotype came up many times. This rearrangement joins TRBV5-1 to TRBJ2-7, with 9 bases aligning to TRBD1. Germline V lookup: CDR1 SGHRS, CDR2 YFSETQ. After removal of 4 bases from V and 2 bases from J, the junction contained 4 bases not matched to a gene. The CDR3 runs to 14 residues. The chain's CDR3 is CASSQRTGAYEQYF. The CDR3 nucleotides are TGCGCCAGCAGCCAAAGGACAGGGGCCTACGAGCAGTACTTC.

In this sample, this clonotype turned up many times. V gene TRBV7-9 combines with J gene TRBJ2-5; TRBD2 aligns across 15 bases. After removal of 9 bases from V and 4 bases from J, the junction contained 3 bases not matched to a gene. Germline CDR1 SEHNR, CDR2 FQNEAQ (reference sequence). This CDR3 is 14 amino acids long. The CDR3 loop reads CASWTSGGAETQYF. As DNA, the CDR3 is TGTGCCAGTTGGACTAGCGGGGGGGCAGAGACCCAGTACTTC.

This clonotype appeared a few times. This CDR3 is CASSQVPGASYEQYF. The DNA for the CDR3 is TGTGCCAGCAGCCAAGTTCCGGGGGCGAGCTACGAGCAGTACTTC. V usage is TRBV3-1 and J usage is TRBJ2-7; either TRBD1 or TRBD2 may supply D (6 bases each). CDR3 size: 15 residues. V shed 1 base and J shed 3 bases, with 13 bases lying between them. Germline V gene sequence: CDR1 LGHDT, CDR2 YNNKEL (reference sequence).

This clonotype came up once. The J gene is TRBJ1-1, the V gene TRBV5-5; D is unclear. V was clipped by 4 bases and J by 8 bases, with 15 bases between them. Germline loops: CDR1 SGHKS, CDR2 YYEKEE (reference sequence). The CDR3 is made up of 13 amino acids. CDR3 sequence: CASSPPRESEAFF. DNA of the CDR3: TGTGCCAGCAGCCCCCCCAGAGAAAGCGAAGCTTTCTTT. The whole variable domain, remainder taken from reference TRBV5-5 and TRBJ1-1, is DAGVTQSPTHLIKTRGQQVTLRCSPISGHKSVSWYQQVLGQGPQFIFQYYEKEERGRGNFPDRFSARQFPNYSSELNVNALLLGDSALYLCASSPPRESEAFFGQGTRLTVV.

This clonotype appeared many times. This chain links TRBV5-5 with TRBJ1-5; TRBD1 matches at 8 bases. This CDR3 has 15 residues. CDR1 and CDR2 (germline): SGHKS, YYEKEE (reference sequence). V was clipped by 4 bases and J by 6 bases; unmatched bases: 9. The CDR3 sequence: CASSKGQGQGQPQHF. The CDR3 coding sequence is TGTGCCAGCAGCAAAGGACAGGGACAAGGTCAGCCCCAGCATTTT.

This clonotype has a count of ten or more. The rearrangement joins TRBV5-1 to TRBJ2-7; D ambiguous. Trimming pared 2 bases from V and 5 bases from J, leaving 5 bases between. CDR3 length: 11 amino acids. From germline, CDR1 is SGHRS and CDR2 YFSETQ. The CDR3 DNA follows: TGCGCCAGCAGCTTCTCGAACGAGCAGTACTTC. Amino acid sequence: CASSFSNEQYF.

This clonotype came up many times. V usage is TRBV20-1 and J usage is TRBJ2-1; the match to TRBD2 covers 8 bases. The germline gives CDR1 DFQATT, CDR2 SNEGSKA (reference sequence). Trimming removed 5 bases from V and 3 bases from J; junction bases left unmatched: 12. The CDR3 is 16 amino acids. The CDR3 here is CSASRHGGGRYNEQFF. Written as DNA, the CDR3 is TGCAGTGCTTCCCGACACGGCGGGGGGCGCTACAATGAGCAGTTCTTC.

This clonotype has at least ten counts. A much larger clone is a single base away; this may be a read error. The rearrangement joins TRBV15 to TRBJ1-6; no reliable D call. Between the trimmed V and J ends, which lost 0 bases and 15 bases, there was a span of 15 bases. CDR1 and CDR2 from the germline V gene are LNHNV and YYDKDF (reference sequence). The CDR3 extends over 14 amino acids. The DNA of the CDR3 is TGTGCCACCAGCAGAGATGCGGGCTATCCACACCTCCACTTT. It codes for CATSRDAGYPHLHF.

There are many counts of this clonotype. V and J are TRBV2 and TRBJ1-5, with D hard to call. V dropped 6 bases and J dropped 3 bases, with 12 bases sitting between them. The CDR3 sequence is 14 residues long. From germline, CDR1 is SNHLY and CDR2 FYNNEI. The CDR3, as DNA: TGTGCCAGCAGGGTGGTGGGGAACAATCAGCCCCAGCATTTT. Translation gives CASRVVGNNQPQHF.

This clonotype came up many times. The gene calls are TRBV7-2 and TRBJ1-3, with D uncertain. The germline CDR1 and CDR2 sequences are SGHTA and FQGNSA. This CDR3 has 16 residues. The germline V and J ends were trimmed by 1 base and 0 bases, with 10 bases remaining between them. This CDR3 reads CASSLVEESSGNTIYF. The CDR3 DNA sequence: TGTGCCAGCAGCTTAGTAGAGGAGAGCTCTGGAAACACCATATATTTT.

This clonotype was counted ten times or more. V usage is TRBV29-1 and J usage is TRBJ2-3; TRBD2 matches 8 bases. Trimming took 3 bases from V and 0 from J; bases not matched to a gene: 14. This CDR3 has 18 amino acids. Germline V CDR1 and CDR2: SQVTM, ANQGSEA. The CDR3 DNA is TGCAGCGTTGAGAAGACGGGACTAGTGTTAACTAGCACAGATACGCAGTATTTT. Protein sequence: CSVEKTGLVLTSTDTQYF.